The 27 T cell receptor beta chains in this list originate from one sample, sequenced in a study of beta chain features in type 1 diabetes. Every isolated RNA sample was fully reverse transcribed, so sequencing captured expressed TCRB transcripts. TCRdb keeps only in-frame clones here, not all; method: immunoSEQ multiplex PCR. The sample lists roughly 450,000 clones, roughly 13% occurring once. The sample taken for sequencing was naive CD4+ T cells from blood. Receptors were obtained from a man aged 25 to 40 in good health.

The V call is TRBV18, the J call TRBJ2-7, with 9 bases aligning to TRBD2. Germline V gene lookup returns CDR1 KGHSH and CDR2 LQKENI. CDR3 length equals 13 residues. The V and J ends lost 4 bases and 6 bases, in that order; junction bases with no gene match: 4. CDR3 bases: TGTGCCAGCTCACTAGCGGGAGAAAGCGAGCAGTACGTC. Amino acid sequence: CASSLAGESEQYV.

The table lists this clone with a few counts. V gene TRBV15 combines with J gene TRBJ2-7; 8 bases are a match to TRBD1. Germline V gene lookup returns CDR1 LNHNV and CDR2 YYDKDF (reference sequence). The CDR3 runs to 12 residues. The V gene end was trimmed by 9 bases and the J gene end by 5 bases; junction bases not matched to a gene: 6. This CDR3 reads CATSDRAHEQYF. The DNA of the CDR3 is TGTGCCACTTCGGACAGGGCCCACGAGCAGTACTTC.

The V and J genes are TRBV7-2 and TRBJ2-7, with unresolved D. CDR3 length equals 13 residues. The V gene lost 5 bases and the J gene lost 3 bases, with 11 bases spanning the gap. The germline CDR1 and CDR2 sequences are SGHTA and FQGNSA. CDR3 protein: CASSLVDDYEQYF. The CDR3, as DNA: TGTGCCAGCAGCCTCGTGGATGACTACGAGCAGTACTTC.

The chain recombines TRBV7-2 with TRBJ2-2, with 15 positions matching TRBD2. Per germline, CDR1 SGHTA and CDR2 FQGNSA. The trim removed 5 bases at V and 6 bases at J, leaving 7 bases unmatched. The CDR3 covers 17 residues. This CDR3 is CASSPGLAGGVSGELFF. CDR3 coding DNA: TGTGCCAGCAGCCCGGGACTAGCGGGAGGAGTTTCCGGGGAGCTGTTTTTT.

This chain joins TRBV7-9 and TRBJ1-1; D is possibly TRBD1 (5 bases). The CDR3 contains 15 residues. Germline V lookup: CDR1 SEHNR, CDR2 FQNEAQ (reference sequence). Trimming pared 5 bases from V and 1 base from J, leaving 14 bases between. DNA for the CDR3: TGTGCCAGCAGCCCGACAGCCCAATGGAACACTGAAGCTTTCTTT. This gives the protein CASSPTAQWNTEAFF.

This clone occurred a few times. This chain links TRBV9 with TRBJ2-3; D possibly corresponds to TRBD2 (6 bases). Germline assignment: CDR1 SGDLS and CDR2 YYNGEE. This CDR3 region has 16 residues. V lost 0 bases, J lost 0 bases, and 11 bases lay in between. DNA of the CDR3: TGTGCCAGCAGCGTAGGCGGGGCTCTTAGCACAGATACGCAGTATTTT. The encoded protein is CASSVGGALSTDTQYF.

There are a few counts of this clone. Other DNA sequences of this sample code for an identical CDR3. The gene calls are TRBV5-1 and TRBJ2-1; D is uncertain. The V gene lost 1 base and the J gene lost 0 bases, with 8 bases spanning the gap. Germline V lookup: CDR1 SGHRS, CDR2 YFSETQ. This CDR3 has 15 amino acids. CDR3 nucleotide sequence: TGCGCCAGCAGCTTGCGGCGGAGCTCCTACAATGAGCAGTTCTTC. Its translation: CASSLRRSSYNEQFF. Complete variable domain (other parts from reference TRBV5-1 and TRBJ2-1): KAGVTQTPRYLIKTRGQQVTLSCSPISGHRSVSWYQQTPGQGLQFLFEYFSETQRNKGNFPGRFSGRQFSNSRSEMNVSTLELGDSALYLCASSLRRSSYNEQFFGPGTRLTVL.

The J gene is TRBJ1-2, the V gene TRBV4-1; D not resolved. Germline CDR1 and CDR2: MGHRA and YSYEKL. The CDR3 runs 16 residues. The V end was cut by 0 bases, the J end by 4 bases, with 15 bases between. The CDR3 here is CASSQDRVGAGYGYTF. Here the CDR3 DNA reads TGCGCCAGCAGCCAAGATCGTGTGGGCGCTGGCTATGGCTACACCTTC.

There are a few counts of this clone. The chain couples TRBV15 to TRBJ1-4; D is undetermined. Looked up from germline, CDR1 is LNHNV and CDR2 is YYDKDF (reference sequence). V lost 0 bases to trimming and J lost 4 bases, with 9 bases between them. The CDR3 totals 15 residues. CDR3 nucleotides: TGTGCCACCAGCAGAGATGTCCACCGTAATGAAAAACTGTTTTTT. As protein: CATSRDVHRNEKLFF.

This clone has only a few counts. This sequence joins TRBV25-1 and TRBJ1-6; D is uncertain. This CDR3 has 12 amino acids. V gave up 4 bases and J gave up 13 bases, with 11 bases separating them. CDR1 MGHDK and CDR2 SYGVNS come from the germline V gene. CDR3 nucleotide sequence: TGTGCCAGCAGTGGCCCCTCGAATCCCCTCCACTTT. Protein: CASSGPSNPLHF. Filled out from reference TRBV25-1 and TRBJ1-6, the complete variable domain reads EADIYQTPRYLVIGTGKKITLECSQTMGHDKMYWYQQDPGMELHLIHYSYGVNSTEKGDLSSESTVSRIRTEHFPLTLESARPSHTSQYLCASSGPSNPLHFGNGTRLTVT.

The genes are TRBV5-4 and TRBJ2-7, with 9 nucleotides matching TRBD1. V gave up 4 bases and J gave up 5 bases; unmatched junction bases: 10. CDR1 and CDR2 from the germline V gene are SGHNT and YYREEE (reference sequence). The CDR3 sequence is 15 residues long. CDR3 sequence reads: CASSDPGTGSHEQYV. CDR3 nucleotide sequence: TGTGCCAGCAGCGACCCCGGGACAGGGAGCCACGAGCAGTACGTC.

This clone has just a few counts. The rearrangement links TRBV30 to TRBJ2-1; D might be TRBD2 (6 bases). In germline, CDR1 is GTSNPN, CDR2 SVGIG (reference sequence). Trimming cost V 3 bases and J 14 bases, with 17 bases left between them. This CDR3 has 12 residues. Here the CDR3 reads CAWRIVGGVEFF. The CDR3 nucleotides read TGTGCCTGGAGAATTGTGGGGGGAGTGGAGTTCTTC.

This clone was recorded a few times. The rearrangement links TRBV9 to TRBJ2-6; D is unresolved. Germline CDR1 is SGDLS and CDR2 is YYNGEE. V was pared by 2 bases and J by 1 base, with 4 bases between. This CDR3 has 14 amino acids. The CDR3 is CASSVSSGANVLTF. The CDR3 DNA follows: TGTGCCAGCAGCGTTTCATCTGGGGCCAACGTCCTGACTTTC.

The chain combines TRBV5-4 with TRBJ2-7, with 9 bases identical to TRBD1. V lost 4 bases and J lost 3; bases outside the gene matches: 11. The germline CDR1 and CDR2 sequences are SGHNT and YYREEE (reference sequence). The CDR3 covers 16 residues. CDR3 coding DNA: TGTGCCAGCAGCCCGTTCCCGGGACAGGGAATCTACGAGCAGTACTTC. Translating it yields CASSPFPGQGIYEQYF.

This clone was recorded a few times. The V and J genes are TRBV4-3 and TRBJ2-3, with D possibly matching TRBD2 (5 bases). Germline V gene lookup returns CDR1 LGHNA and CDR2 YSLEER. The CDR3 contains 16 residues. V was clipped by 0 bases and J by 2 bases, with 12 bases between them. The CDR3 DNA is TGCGCCAGCAGCCAAGATAATCAGCGGTTCACAGATACGCAGTATTTT. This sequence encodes CASSQDNQRFTDTQYF.

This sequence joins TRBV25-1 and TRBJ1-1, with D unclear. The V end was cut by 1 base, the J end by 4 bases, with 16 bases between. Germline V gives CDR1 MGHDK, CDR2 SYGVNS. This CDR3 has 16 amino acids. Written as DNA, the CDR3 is TGTGCCAGCAGTGAATGGTCGGCAATGGGATCCACTGAAGCTTTCTTT. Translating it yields CASSEWSAMGSTEAFF.

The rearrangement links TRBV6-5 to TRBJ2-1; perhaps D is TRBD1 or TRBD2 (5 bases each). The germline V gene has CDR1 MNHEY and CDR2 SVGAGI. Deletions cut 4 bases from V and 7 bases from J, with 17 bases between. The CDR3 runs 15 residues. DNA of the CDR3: TGTGCCAGCAGTTCGGGACCCGATCCCGGGAATGAGCAGTTCTTC. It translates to CASSSGPDPGNEQFF.

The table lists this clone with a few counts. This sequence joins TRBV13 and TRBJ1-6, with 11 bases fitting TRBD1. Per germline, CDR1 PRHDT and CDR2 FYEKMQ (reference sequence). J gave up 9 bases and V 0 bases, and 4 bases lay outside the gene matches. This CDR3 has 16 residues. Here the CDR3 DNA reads TGTGCCAGCAGCTTAGGGCCGGGACAGGGGGGTTCACCCCTCCACTTT. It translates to CASSLGPGQGGSPLHF. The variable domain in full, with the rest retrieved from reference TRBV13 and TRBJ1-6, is AAGVIQSPRHLIKEKRETATLKCYPIPRHDTVYWYQQGPGQDPQFLISFYEKMQSDKGSIPDRFSAQQFSDYHSELNMSSLELGDSALYFCASSLGPGQGGSPLHFGNGTRLTVT.

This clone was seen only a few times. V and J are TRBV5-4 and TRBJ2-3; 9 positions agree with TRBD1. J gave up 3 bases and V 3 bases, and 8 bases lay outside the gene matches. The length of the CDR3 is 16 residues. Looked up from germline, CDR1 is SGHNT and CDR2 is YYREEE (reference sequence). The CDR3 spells CASSSTRTGVTDTQYF. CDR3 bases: TGTGCCAGCAGCTCAACCCGGACAGGGGTTACAGATACGCAGTATTTT.

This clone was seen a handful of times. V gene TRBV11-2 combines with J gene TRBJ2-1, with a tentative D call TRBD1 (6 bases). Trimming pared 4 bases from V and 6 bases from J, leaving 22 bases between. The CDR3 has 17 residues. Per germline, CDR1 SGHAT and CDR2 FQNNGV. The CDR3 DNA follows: TGTGCCAGCAGCTGGACAAACCCAGGGGTTTCGCTCAATGAGCAGTTCTTC. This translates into CASSWTNPGVSLNEQFF.

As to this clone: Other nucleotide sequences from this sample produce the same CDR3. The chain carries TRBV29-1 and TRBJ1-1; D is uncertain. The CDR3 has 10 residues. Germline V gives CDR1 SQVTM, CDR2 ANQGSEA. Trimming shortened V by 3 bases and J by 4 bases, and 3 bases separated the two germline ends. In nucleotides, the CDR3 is TGCAGCGTTGAGAGCACTGAAGCTTTCTTT. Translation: CSVESTEAFF.

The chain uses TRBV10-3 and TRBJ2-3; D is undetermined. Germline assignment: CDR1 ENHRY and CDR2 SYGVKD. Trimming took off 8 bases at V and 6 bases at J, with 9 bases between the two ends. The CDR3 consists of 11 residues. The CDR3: CAIGDRDTQYF. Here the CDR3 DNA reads TGTGCCATCGGGGATCGCGATACGCAGTATTTT.

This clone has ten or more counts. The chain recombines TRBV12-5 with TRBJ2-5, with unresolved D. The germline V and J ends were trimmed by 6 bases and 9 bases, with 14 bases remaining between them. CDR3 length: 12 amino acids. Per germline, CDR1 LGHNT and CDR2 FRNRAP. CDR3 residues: CASGVDRLPQYF. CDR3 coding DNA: TGTGCTAGTGGCGTGGACCGTCTTCCCCAGTACTTC.

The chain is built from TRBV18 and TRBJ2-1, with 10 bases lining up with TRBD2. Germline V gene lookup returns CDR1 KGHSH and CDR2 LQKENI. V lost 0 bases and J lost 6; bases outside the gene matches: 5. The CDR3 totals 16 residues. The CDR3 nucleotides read TGTGCCAGCTCACCACCTCCGCTAGCGGGAGCCAATGAGCAGTTCTTC. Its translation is CASSPPPLAGANEQFF.

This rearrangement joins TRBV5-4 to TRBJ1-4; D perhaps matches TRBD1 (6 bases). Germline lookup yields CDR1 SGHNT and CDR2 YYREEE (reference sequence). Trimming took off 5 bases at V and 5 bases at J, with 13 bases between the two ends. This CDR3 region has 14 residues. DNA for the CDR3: TGTGCCAGCAGTACACAGGGATGGAATGAAAAACTGTTTTTT. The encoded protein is CASSTQGWNEKLFF.

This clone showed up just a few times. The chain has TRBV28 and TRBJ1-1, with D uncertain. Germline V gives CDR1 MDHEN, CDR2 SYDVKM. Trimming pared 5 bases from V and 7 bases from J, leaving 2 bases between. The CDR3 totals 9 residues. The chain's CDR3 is CASSLEAFF. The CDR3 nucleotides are TGTGCCAGCAGTCTTGAAGCTTTCTTT.

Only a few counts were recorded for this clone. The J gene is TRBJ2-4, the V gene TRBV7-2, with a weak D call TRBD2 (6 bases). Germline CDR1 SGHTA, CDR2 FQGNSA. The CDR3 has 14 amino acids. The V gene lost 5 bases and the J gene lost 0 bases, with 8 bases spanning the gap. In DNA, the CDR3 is TGTGCCAGCAGCGCGGGACTAGCCAAAAACATTCAGTACTTC. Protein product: CASSAGLAKNIQYF.